A single sample gave rise to the 17 T cell receptor beta chains below, sequenced in a study of blood T cell repertoires in COVID-19. TCRdb's copy holds only in-frame clones and misses some; the assay was immunoSEQ multiplex PCR. The table shows about 94,000 clones, with approximately 84% occurring only once. The sequenced sample was peripheral blood. The receptors stem from a man in his 70s with COVID-19, enrolled during active disease.

The rearrangement links TRBV11-3 to TRBJ1-1, with TRBD1 identical over 7 bases. This CDR3 region has 15 residues. Germline CDR1 is SGHNT and CDR2 is YENEEA. The ends lost 4 bases at V and 4 bases at J; junction bases unmatched: 9. In DNA form, the CDR3 reads TGTGCCAGCAGCTCTACAGGACAGGCCGGCACTGAAGCTTTCTTT. It yields the protein CASSSTGQAGTEAFF.

V is TRBV7-3 and J is TRBJ2-1, with D possibly TRBD2 on 5 matching bases. Trimming removed 0 bases from V and 8 bases from J, with 8 bases in between. Germline V gives CDR1 SGHTA, CDR2 FQGTGA. The CDR3 is made up of 13 amino acids. CDR3: CASSLTMRDEQFF. In nucleotides, the CDR3 is TGTGCCAGCAGCTTAACGATGAGGGATGAGCAGTTCTTC.

The rearrangement joins TRBV7-9 to TRBJ2-3; 16 bases match TRBD2. There are 16 residues in the CDR3. Germline V gene lookup returns CDR1 SEHNR and CDR2 FQNEAQ (reference sequence). Trimming cost V 5 bases and J 6 bases; bases outside gene matches: 5. Here the CDR3 DNA reads TGTGCCAGCAGCCCCGGGACTAGCGGGGGGGCGGATACGCAGTATTTT. It encodes CASSPGTSGGADTQYF.

The J gene is TRBJ2-7, the V gene TRBV12-3 or TRBV12-4, with 8 bases fitting TRBD2. V shed 6 bases and J 7 bases; nucleotides not matched to a gene: 8. This CDR3 spans 13 amino acids. The CDR3 DNA reads as TGTGCCAGCAGGACCGGGACTAGAGGGGAGCAGTACTTC. Translation: CASRTGTRGEQYF.

This sequence joins TRBV3-1 (or the pseudogene TRBV3-2) and TRBJ1-3; tentatively, D is TRBD1 (5 bases). The CDR3 spans 15 residues. Germline V lookup: CDR1 LGHDT, CDR2 YNNKEL (reference sequence). Trimming stripped 4 bases from V and 0 bases from J, with 10 bases between. The DNA of the CDR3 is TGTGCCAGCAGCCCCCTCGGGGGCTCTGGAAACACCATATATTTT. This codes for CASSPLGGSGNTIYF.

The CDR3 reads CASSERGLMEAFF. CDR3 bases: TGCGCCAGCAGTGAACGGGGTCTGATGGAAGCTTTCTTT. The chain carries TRBV10-2 and TRBJ1-1; unclear D gene. CDR1 is WSHSY, CDR2 SAAADI, per germline. The CDR3 runs 13 residues. V lost 3 bases and J lost 8, with 13 bases in between.

This clone was counted once. The chain joins TRBV5-1 to TRBJ1-6; 7 nucleotides align to TRBD1. The V segment lost 4 bases and the J segment 2 bases; nucleotides outside the gene matches: 3. Germline-derived CDR1 and CDR2 are SGHRS and YFSETQ. This CDR3 has 15 amino acids. This CDR3 is CASSPGTAYNSPLHF. The CDR3 nucleotides are TGCGCCAGCAGCCCCGGGACAGCCTATAATTCACCCCTCCACTTT. Variable domain in full (rest from reference TRBV5-1 and TRBJ1-6): KAGVTQTPRYLIKTRGQQVTLSCSPISGHRSVSWYQQTPGQGLQFLFEYFSETQRNKGNFPGRFSGRQFSNSRSEMNVSTLELGDSALYLCASSPGTAYNSPLHFGNGTRLTVT.

V is TRBV13 and J is TRBJ2-3; the D is unclear. The CDR3 covers 11 residues. CDR1 and CDR2 from the germline V gene are PRHDT and FYEKMQ (reference sequence). V gave up 5 bases and J gave up 5 bases, with 5 bases separating them. The CDR3 protein is CASSLRDTQYF. The CDR3 nucleotides are TGTGCCAGCAGCCTTCGAGATACGCAGTATTTT.

The chain carries TRBV2 and TRBJ2-3, with D maybe TRBD1 (6 bases). Trimming cost V 8 bases and J 9 bases, with 12 bases left between them. The germline V gene encodes CDR1 SNHLY and CDR2 FYNNEI. The CDR3 consists of 11 residues. The CDR3 DNA follows: TGTGCCAGCGGCAGGGACACAACGCAGTATTTT. Residues: CASGRDTTQYF.

V gene TRBV29-1 combines with J gene TRBJ2-2; D may be TRBD2 (5 bases). From germline, CDR1 is SQVTM and CDR2 ANQGSEA. The CDR3 runs 12 residues. Trimming took off 6 bases at V and 3 bases at J, with 8 bases between the two ends. CDR3 nucleotides: TGCAGCGTGGCGGACTACACCGGGGAGCTGTTTTTT. This translates into CSVADYTGELFF.

The V and J genes are TRBV28 and TRBJ1-4, with 7 bases matching TRBD1. J lost 6 bases, V lost 6 bases, and 7 bases had no gene match. The CDR3 runs 14 residues. The germline gives CDR1 MDHEN, CDR2 SYDVKM. CDR3: CASSPQDRDEKLFF. The DNA for the CDR3 is TGTGCCAGCAGCCCTCAAGACAGGGATGAAAAACTGTTTTTT.

The chain couples TRBV6-6 to TRBJ1-2, with D perhaps TRBD1 (6 bases). Germline lookup yields CDR1 MNHNY and CDR2 SVGAGI (reference sequence). Trimming removed 5 bases from V and 6 bases from J, with 16 bases in between. This CDR3 spans 14 amino acids. The CDR3, as DNA: TGTGCCAGCAGTCACGACGGGCAGGGGCATGGCTACACCTTC. This sequence encodes CASSHDGQGHGYTF.

This chain uses TRBV13 with TRBJ1-2, with 8 nucleotides matching TRBD1. V shed 5 bases, J shed 2 bases, and the junction held 13 bases outside the gene matches. CDR1 and CDR2 (germline): PRHDT, FYEKMQ (reference sequence). The CDR3 has 17 amino acids. The CDR3 DNA follows: TGTGCCAGCAGCCCCCGGACAGGGAATAGAGCCAACTATGGCTACACCTTC. Protein sequence: CASSPRTGNRANYGYTF.

The rearrangement links TRBV28 to TRBJ1-6; weak D call: TRBD1 (5 bases). The germline V gene encodes CDR1 MDHEN and CDR2 SYDVKM. The CDR3 runs 15 residues. Trimming cost V 3 bases and J 7 bases, with 13 bases left between them. In nucleotides, the CDR3 is TGTGCCAGCAGTTTCCAGGGTGCGGGGAATTCACCCCTCCACTTT. Encoded protein: CASSFQGAGNSPLHF.

This chain links TRBV6-5 with TRBJ2-5; a possible D gene is TRBD2 (6 bases). This CDR3 is 16 amino acids long. CDR1 and CDR2 (germline): MNHEY, SVGAGI. The ends were cut back, 2 bases at V and 0 bases at J, with 13 bases in the middle. The CDR3 is CASSYRGSRYQETQYF. The CDR3 coding sequence is TGTGCCAGCAGTTACCGGGGGTCCCGGTACCAAGAGACCCAGTACTTC.

The chain links TRBV7-9 to TRBJ2-3; 10 nucleotides agree with TRBD2. Per the germline V gene, CDR1 is SEHNR and CDR2 is FQNEAQ (reference sequence). The CDR3 runs 17 residues. Trimming removed 3 bases from V and 3 bases from J; junction bases left unmatched: 9. The CDR3 DNA sequence: TGTGCCAGCAGCTTTGGCAGCGGGAGGGCCTGGACAGATACGCAGTATTTT. Translating it yields CASSFGSGRAWTDTQYF.

The rearrangement links TRBV19 to TRBJ2-3, with 8 bases fitting TRBD2. Losses at the gene ends were 3 bases for V and 1 base for J; bases not matched to a gene: 6. In germline, CDR1 is LNHDA, CDR2 SQIVND (reference sequence). The CDR3 is 16 amino acids. The CDR3 loop is CASSIRAGGRTDTQYF. CDR3 nucleotide sequence: TGTGCCAGTAGTATTCGGGCGGGAGGACGCACAGATACGCAGTATTTT.